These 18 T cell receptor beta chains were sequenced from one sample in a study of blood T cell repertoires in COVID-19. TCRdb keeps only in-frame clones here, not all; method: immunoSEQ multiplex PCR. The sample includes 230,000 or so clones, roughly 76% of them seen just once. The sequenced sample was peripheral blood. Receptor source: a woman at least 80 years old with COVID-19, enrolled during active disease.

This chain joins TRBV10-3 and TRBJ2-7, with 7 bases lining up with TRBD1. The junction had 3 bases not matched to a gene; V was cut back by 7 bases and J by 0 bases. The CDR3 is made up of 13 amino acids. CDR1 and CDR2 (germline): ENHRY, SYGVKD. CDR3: CAITRDSSYEQYF. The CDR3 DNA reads TGTGCCATCACCCGGGACAGCTCCTACGAGCAGTACTTC.

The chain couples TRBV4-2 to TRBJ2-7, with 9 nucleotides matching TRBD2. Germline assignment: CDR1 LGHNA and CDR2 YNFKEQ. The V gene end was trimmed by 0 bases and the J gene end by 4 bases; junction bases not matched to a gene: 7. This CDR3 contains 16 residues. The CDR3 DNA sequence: TGTGCCAGCAGCCAAGATAGCGCGGGAGGGAGTTACGAGCAGTACTTC. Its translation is CASSQDSAGGSYEQYF.

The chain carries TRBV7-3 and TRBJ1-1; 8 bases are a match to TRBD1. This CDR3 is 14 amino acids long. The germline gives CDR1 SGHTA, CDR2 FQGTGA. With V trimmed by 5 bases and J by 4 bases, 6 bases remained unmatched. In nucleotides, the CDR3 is TGTGCCAGCAGCCCTCAGGGGGCGAGCACTGAAGCTTTCTTT. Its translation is CASSPQGASTEAFF.

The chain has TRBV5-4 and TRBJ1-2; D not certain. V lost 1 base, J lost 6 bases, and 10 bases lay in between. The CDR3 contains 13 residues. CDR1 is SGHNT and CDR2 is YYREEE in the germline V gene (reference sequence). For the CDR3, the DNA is TGTGCCAGCAGCTTGATAGGGAGCGATGGCTACACCTTC. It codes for CASSLIGSDGYTF.

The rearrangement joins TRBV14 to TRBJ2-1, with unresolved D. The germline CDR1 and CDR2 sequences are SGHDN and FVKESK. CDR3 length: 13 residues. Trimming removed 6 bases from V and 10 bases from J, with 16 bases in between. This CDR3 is CASRHIPSSEQFF. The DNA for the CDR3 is TGTGCCAGCAGGCACATCCCTAGTTCCGAGCAGTTCTTC.

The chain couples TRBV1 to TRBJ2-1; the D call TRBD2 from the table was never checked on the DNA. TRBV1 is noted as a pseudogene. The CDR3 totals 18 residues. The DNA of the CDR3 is TGCACCAGCAGCCAAGACCGGCCTAGCGGTTTCTCCTACAATGAGCAGTTCTTC. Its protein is CTSSQDRPSGFSYNEQFF.

The CDR3 DNA follows: TGTGCCAGTAGTCCCGGGTCCCCCTACGAGCAGTACTTC. This codes for CASSPGSPYEQYF. The chain carries TRBV19 and TRBJ2-7; D ambiguous. V lost 5 bases to trimming and J lost 2 bases, with 10 bases between them. The V gene's germline CDR1 is LNHDA and CDR2 SQIVND (reference sequence). CDR3 size: 13 residues.

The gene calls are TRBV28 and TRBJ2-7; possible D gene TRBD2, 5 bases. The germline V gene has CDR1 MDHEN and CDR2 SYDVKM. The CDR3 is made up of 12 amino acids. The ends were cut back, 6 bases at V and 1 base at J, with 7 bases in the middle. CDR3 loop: CASRRGSYEQYF. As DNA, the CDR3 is TGTGCCAGCAGGAGAGGGTCCTACGAGCAGTACTTC. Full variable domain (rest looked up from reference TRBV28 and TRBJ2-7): DVKVTQSSRYLVKRTGEKVFLECVQDMDHENMFWYRQDPGLGLRLIYFSYDVKMKEKGDIPEGYSVSREKKERFSLILESASTNQTSMYLCASRRGSYEQYFGPGTRLTVT.

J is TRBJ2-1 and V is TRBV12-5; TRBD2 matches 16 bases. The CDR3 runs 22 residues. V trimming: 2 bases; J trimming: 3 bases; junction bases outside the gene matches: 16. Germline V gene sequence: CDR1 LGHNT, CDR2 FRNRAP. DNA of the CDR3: TGTGCTAGTGGTTTGTCCCCCCAATCGGGGACTAGCGGGAGGGTTAGCTACAATGAGCAGTTCTTC. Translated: CASGLSPQSGTSGRVSYNEQFF.

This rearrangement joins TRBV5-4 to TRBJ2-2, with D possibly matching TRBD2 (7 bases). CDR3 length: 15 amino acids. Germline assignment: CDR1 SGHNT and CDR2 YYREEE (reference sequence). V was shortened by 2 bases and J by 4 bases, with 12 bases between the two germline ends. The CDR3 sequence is CASSFFGGPTGELFF. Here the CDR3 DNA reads TGTGCCAGCAGCTTCTTCGGGGGGCCCACCGGGGAGCTGTTTTTT.

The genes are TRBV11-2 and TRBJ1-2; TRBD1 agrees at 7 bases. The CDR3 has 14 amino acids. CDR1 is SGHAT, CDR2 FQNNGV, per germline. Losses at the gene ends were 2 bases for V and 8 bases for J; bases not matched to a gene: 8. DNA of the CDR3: TGTGCCAGCAGCTTAACAGGGGTGATGTTAGGCTACACCTTC. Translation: CASSLTGVMLGYTF.

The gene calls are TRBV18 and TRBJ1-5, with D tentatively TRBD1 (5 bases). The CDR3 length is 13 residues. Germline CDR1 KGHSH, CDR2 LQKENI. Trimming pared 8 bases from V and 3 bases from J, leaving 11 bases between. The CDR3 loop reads CASTDSTNQPQHF. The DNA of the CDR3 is TGTGCCAGCACCGACAGCACCAATCAGCCCCAGCATTTT.

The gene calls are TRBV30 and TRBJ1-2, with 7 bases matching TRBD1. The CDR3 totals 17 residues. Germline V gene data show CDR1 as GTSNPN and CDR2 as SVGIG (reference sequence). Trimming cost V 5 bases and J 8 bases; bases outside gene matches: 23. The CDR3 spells CAWDKSGTAGIGMGYTF. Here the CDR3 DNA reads TGTGCCTGGGATAAGTCTGGGACAGCCGGGATTGGCATGGGCTACACCTTC.

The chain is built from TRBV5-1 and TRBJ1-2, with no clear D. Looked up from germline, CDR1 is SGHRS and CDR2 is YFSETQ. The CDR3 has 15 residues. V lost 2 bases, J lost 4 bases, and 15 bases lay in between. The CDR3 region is CASSLAGGVSYGYTF. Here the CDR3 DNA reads TGCGCCAGCAGCTTAGCGGGAGGCGTCTCCTATGGCTACACCTTC. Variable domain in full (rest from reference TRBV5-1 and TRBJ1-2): KAGVTQTPRYLIKTRGQQVTLSCSPISGHRSVSWYQQTPGQGLQFLFEYFSETQRNKGNFPGRFSGRQFSNSRSEMNVSTLELGDSALYLCASSLAGGVSYGYTFGSGTRLTVV.

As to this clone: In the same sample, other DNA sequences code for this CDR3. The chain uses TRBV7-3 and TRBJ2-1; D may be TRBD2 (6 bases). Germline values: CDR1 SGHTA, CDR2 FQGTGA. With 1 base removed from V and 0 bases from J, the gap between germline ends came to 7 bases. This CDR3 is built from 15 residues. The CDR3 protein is CASSLSGNSYNEQFF. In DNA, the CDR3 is TGTGCCAGCAGCTTAAGCGGGAACTCCTACAATGAGCAGTTCTTC.

The CDR3 reads CASRFGTELPFF. The CDR3 DNA sequence: TGTGCCAGCAGGTTTGGGACAGAACTCCCTTTCTTT. The rearrangement links TRBV2 to TRBJ1-1; 7 bases map to TRBD1. There are 12 residues in the CDR3. V was pared by 6 bases and J by 12 bases, with 10 bases of the junction left unmatched. CDR1 is SNHLY and CDR2 is FYNNEI in the germline V gene.

The CDR3 region has the DNA TGTGCCAGCAGGGGAGGCGGGACTTTGAACACCGGGGAGCTGTTTTTT. Translated: CASRGGGTLNTGELFF. V usage is TRBV27 and J usage is TRBJ2-2; D perhaps matches TRBD2 (6 bases). CDR1 and CDR2 (germline): MNHEY, SMNVEV (reference sequence). The ends were cut back, 6 bases at V and 1 base at J, with 15 bases in the middle. This CDR3 contains 16 residues.

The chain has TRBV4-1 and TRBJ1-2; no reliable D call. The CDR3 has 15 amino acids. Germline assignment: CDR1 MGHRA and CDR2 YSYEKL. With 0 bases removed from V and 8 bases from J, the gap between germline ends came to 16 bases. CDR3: CASSQDIGVIRGYTF. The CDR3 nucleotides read TGCGCCAGCAGCCAAGATATCGGGGTTATTAGAGGCTACACCTTC.